What follows describes a single T cell receptor (beta chain). The sample originates from a study of blood T cell repertoires in COVID-19. For recovered donors of Cohort 3, there were two negative PCRs, clearance, or symptom resolution. The CDR3 extends over 15 amino acids. From germline, CDR1 is MNHNS and CDR2 SASEGT. The V and J ends lost 1 base and 7 bases, in that order; junction bases with no gene match: 1. Assay used: immunoSEQ multiplex PCR; TCRdb lists only in-frame clones, some missing. This repertoire shows 170,000 or so clones, more than 70% found once; its top ten account for 6.2%. V and J are TRBV6-1 and TRBJ2-1, with 13 bases lining up with TRBD2. What was sequenced was PBMCs or T cells enriched from blood (not recorded which). The sequence came from a man between 40 and 49 years old who had recovered from COVID-19. CDR3 coding DNA: TGTGCCAGCAGTGAAGAACTAGCGGGAGGGAATGAGCAGTTCTTC. It codes for CASSEELAGGNEQFF.